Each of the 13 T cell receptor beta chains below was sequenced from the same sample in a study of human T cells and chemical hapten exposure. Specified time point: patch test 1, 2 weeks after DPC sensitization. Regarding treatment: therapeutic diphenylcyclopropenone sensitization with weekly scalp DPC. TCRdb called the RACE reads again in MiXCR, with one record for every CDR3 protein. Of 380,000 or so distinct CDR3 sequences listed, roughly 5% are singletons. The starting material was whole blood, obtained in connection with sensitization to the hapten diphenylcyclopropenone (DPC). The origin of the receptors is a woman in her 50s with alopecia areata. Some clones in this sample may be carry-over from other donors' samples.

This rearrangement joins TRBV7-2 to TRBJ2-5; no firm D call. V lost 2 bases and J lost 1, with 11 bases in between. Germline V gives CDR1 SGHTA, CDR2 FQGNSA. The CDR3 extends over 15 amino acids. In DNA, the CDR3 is TGTGCCAGCAGCTTAAGCCCCGGCCCCCAAGAGACCCAGTACTTC. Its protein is CASSLSPGPQETQYF.

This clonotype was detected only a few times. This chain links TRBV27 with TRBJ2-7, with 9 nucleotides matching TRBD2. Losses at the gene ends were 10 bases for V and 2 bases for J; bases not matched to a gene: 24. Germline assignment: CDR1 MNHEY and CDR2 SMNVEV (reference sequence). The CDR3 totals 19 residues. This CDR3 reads CATPTPSDPGTSRAYEQYF. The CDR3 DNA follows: TGTGCCACCCCAACCCCATCTGACCCCGGGACTAGCCGCGCCTACGAGCAGTACTTC.

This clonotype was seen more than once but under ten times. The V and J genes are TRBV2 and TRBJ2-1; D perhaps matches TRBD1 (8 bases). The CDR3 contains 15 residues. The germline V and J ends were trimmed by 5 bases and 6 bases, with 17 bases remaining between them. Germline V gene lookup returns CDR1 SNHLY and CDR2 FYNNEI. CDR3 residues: CASSPDRGGLNEQFF. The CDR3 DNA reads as TGTGCCAGCAGTCCTGACAGGGGAGGGCTCAATGAGCAGTTCTTC.

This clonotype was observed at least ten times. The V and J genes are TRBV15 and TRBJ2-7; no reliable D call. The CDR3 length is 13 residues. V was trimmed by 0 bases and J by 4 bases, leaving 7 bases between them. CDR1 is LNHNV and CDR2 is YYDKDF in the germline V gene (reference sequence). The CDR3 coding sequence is TGTGCCACCAGCAGAGATTTGAAGTACGAGCAGTACTTC. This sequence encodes CATSRDLKYEQYF.

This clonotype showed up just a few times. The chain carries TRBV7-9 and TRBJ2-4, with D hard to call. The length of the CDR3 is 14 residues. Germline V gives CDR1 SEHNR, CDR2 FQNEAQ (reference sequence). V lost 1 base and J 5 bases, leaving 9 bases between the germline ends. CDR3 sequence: CASSLVGRENIQYF. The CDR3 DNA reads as TGTGCCAGCAGCTTAGTGGGTAGAGAAAACATTCAGTACTTC.

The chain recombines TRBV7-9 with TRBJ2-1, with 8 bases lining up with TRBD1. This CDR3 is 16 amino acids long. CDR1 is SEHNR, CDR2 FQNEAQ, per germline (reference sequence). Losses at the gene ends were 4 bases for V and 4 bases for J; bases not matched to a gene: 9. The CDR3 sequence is CASSSGQGAVYNEQFF. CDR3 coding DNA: TGTGCCAGCAGCTCCGGGCAGGGGGCGGTTTACAATGAGCAGTTCTTC.

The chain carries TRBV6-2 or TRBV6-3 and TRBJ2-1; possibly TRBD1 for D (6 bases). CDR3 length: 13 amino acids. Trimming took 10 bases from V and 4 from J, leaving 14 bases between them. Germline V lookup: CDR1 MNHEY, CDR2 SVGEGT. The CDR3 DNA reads TGTGCCACCACCGGACAGCAATACAATGAGCAGTTCTTC. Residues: CATTGQQYNEQFF.

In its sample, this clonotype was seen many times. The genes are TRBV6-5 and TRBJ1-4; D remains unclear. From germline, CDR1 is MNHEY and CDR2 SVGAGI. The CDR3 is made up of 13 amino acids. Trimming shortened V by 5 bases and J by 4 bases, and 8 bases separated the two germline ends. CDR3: CASSVGSNEKLFF. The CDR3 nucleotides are TGTGCCAGCAGTGTTGGGAGTAATGAAAAACTGTTTTTT.

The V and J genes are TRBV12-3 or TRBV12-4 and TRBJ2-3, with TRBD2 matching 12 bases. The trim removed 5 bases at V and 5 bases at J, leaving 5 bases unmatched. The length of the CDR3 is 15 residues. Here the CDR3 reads CASSARLAGEDTQYF. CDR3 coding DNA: TGTGCCAGCAGTGCTCGACTAGCGGGGGAAGATACGCAGTATTTT.

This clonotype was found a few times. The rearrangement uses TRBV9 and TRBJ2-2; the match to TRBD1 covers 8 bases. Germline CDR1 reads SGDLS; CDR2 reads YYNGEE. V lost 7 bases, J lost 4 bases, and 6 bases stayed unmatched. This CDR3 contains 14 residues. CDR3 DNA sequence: TGTGCCAGCCGACCAGGGGGCAGCACCGGGGAGCTGTTTTTT. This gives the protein CASRPGGSTGELFF.

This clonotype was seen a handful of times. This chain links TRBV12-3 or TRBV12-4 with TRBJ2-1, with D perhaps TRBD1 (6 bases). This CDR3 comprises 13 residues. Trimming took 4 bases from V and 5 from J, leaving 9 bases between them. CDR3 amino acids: CASSSGANNEQFF. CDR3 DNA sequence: TGTGCCAGCAGTTCAGGGGCTAACAATGAGCAGTTCTTC.

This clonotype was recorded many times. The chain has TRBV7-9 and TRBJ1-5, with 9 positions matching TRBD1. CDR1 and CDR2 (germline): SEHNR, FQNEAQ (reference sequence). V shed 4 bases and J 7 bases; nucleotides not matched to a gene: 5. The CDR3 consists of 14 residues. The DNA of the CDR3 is TGTGCCAGCAGCTGGGACAGGGCTGACCAGCCCCAGCATTTT. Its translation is CASSWDRADQPQHF.

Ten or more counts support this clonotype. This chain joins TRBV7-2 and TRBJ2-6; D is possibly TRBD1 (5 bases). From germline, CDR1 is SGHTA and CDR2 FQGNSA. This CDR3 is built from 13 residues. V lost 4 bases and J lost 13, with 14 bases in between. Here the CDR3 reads CASSSGPLGVLTF. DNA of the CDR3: TGTGCCAGCAGCTCAGGGCCCCTTGGTGTCCTGACTTTC.